This TCR beta chain was obtained from a study of cytomegalovirus exposure and HLA in healthy donors. Study-wide findings and caveats: Reportedly, a later analysis found an Asian-associated ancestry cluster had fewer N-insertions than the roughly 700-donor mean. The study labeled 150 to 200 TCR beta chains cytomegalovirus-associated.

To note about this clone: Its antigen is not known.

V lost 4 bases and J lost 4, with 10 bases in between. This CDR3 is 13 amino acids long. CDR1 and CDR2 from the germline V gene are PRHDT and FYEKMQ (reference sequence). This PCR relied on a set of 60 Vbeta primers and 13 Jbeta primers. The data were produced by immunoSEQ multiplex PCR, yet TCRdb's version contains in-frame clones alone and is incomplete. The sample shows approximately 130,000 clones, around 74% of them seen only once. Healthy donors of bone marrow made up the group. This sequence originates from a man aged 25 to 45 in good health and CMV-seronegative. The chain has TRBV13 and TRBJ1-2; TRBD1 is a possible D gene (5 bases). The sequenced material came from PBMCs. This chain's CDR3 is CASSSDIGYGYTF. CDR3 coding DNA: TGTGCCAGCAGCTCGGACATAGGCTATGGCTACACCTTC.